Many counts were recorded for the clone carrying this T cell receptor (beta chain). Its cognate antigen is unknown. The record originates from a study of T cells in Graves' hyperthyroidism and ophthalmopathy. Looking at the study overall: Pretreatment peripheral blood was obtained at initial diagnosis.

Around 9.9 ml of fresh peripheral blood supplied the PBMCs. Findings and limits, study-wide: Most clonotypes that expanded in the thyroid above 0.001 also showed up in blood.

The germline V gene encodes CDR1 MDHEN and CDR2 SYDVKM. The CDR3 consists of 15 residues. V lost 5 bases to trimming and J lost 0 bases; unmatched junction nucleotides: 6. Amplified TCR beta CDR3 regions derived from RNA transcripts. The HTBI primer set served for first-round RT-PCR of the TCR CDR3. Each CDR3 protein is one row after TCRdb ran MiXCR on the multiplex PCR reads. The table shows a few hundred thousand distinct CDR3 sequences, with approximately 15% occurring only once. The chain links TRBV28 to TRBJ1-1, with 7 bases that match TRBD1. The specimen was blood. This clonotype was obtained from a woman in her 30s with Graves' hyperthyroidism that later progressed to Graves' ophthalmopathy. In nucleotides, the CDR3 is TGTGCCAGCAGTCCTTGGGGGACAGTGAACACTGAAGCTTTCTTT. Encoded protein: CASSPWGTVNTEAFF.